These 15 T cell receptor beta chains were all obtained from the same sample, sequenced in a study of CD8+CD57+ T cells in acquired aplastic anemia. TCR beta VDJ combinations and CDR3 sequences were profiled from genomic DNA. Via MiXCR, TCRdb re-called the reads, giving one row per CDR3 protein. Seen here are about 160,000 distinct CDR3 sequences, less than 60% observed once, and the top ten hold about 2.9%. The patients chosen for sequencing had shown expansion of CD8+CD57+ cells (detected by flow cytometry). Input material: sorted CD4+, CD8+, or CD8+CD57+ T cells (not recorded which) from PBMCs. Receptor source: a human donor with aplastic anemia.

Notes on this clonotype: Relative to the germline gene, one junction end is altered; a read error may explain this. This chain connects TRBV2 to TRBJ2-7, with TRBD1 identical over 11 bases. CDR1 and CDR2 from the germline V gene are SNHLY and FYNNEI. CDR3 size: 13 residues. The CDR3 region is CASSGQGAYEQYF. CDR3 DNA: TGCGCCAGCAGCGGACAGGGGGCATACGAGCAGTACTTC. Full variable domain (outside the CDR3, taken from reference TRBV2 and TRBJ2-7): EPEVTQTPSHQVTQMGQEVILRCVPISNHLYFYWYRQILGQKVEFLVSFYNNEISEKSEIFDDQFSVERPDGSNFTLKIRSTKLEDSAMYFCASSGQGAYEQYFGPGTRLTVT.

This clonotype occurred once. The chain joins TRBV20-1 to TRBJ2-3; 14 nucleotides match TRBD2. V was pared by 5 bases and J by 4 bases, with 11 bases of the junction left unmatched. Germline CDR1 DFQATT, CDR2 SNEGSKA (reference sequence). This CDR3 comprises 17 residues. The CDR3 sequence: CSASRTSGGLGADTQYF. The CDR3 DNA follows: TGCAGTGCTTCCCGGACTAGCGGGGGGCTAGGGGCAGATACGCAGTATTTT.

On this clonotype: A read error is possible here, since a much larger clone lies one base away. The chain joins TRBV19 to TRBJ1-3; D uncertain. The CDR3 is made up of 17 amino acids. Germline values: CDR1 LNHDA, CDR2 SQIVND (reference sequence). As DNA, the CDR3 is TGTGCCAGTAGTATCTGGTCAGACTCACGCTCTGGAATCACCATATATTTT. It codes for CASSIWSDSRSGITIYF.

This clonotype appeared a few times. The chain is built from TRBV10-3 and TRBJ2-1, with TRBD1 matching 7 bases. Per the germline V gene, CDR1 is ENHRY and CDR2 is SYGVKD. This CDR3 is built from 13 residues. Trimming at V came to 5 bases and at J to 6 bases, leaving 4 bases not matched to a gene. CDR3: CAISTRQGNEQFF. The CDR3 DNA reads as TGTGCCATCAGTACTAGACAGGGCAATGAGCAGTTCTTC.

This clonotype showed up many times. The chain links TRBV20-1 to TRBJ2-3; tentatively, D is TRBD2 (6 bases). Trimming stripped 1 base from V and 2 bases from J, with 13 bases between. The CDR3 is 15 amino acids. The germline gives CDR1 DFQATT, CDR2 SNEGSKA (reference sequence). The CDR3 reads CSARASVSYTDTQYF. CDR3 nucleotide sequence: TGCAGTGCTAGAGCTAGCGTGAGTTACACAGATACGCAGTATTTT.

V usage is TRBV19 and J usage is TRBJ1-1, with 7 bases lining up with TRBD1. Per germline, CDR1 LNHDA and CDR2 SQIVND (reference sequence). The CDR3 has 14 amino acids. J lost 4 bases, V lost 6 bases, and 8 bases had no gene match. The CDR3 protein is CASSTFRGSTEAFF. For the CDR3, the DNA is TGTGCCAGTAGCACATTCAGGGGGAGCACTGAAGCTTTCTTT.

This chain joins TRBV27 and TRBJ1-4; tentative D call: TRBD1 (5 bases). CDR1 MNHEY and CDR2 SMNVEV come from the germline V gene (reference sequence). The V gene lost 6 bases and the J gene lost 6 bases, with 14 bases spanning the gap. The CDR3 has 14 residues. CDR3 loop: CASRLTVIDEKLFF. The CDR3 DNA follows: TGTGCCAGCAGGCTGACAGTGATAGATGAAAAACTGTTTTTT.

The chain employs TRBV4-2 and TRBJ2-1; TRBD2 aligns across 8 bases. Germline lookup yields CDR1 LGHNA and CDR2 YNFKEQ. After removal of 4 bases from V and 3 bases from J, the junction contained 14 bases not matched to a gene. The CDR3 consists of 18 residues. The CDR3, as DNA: TGTGCCAGCAGCCCCGGGGTAGCGGGGCGAAGTTTCTACAATGAGCAGTTCTTC. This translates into CASSPGVAGRSFYNEQFF.

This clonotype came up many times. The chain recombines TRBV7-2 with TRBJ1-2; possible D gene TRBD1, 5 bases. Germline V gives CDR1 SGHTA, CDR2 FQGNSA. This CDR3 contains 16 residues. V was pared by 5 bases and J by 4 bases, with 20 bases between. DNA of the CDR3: TGTGCCAGCAGCAGGGACGGGGTTCCTGGAGGCTATGGCTACACCTTC. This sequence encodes CASSRDGVPGGYGYTF.

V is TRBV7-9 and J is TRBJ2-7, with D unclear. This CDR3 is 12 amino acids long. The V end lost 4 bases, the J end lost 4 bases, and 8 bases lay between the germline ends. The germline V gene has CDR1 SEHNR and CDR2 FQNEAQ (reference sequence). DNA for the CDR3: TGTGCCAGCAGCTCGCAGACATACGAGCAGTACTTC. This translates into CASSSQTYEQYF.

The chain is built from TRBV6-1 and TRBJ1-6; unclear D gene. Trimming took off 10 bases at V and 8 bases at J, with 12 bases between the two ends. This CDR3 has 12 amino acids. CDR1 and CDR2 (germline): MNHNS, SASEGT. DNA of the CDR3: TGTGCCATCAACAATGGCGATTCACCCCTCCACTTT. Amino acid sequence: CAINNGDSPLHF.

Written as DNA, the CDR3 is TGTGCCAGCAGCTTAGGCTGGAAAGAGACCCAGTACTTC. Translation: CASSLGWKETQYF. The chain links TRBV7-9 to TRBJ2-5; no firm D call. The CDR3 totals 13 residues. V was pared by 1 base and J by 3 bases, with 6 bases between. Germline V gene sequence: CDR1 SEHNR, CDR2 FQNEAQ (reference sequence).

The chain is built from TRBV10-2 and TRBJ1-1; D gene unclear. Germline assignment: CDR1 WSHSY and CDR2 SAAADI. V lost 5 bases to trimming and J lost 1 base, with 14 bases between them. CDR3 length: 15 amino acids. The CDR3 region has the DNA TGCGCCAGCAGTTGGATAGGGATGACGAACACTGAAGCTTTCTTT. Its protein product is CASSWIGMTNTEAFF.

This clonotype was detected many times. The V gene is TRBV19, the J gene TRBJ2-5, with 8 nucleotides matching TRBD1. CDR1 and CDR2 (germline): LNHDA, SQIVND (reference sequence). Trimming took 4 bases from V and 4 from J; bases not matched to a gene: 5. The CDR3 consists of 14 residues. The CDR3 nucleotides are TGTGCCAGTAGTACAGGGGGCACCCCAGAGACCCAGTACTTC. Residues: CASSTGGTPETQYF.

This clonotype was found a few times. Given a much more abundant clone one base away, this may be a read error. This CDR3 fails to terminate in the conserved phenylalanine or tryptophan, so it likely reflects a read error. The CDR3 bases are TGTGCCAGCAAGACTAGACAGACCTCCTATGGCTACACCCTC. Its translation: CASKTRQTSYGYTL. The chain couples TRBV7-2 to TRBJ1-2; maybe TRBD1 (5 bases). This CDR3 contains 14 residues. The germline gives CDR1 SGHTA, CDR2 FQGNSA. Trimming cost V 7 bases and J 4 bases, with 16 bases left between them.